The 3 T cell receptor beta chains given below trace back to one sample, sequenced in a study of T cells after yellow fever vaccination. MiXCR, applied by TCRdb to the 5' RACE reads, yields one record per CDR3 protein. The sample yields about 360,000 distinct CDR3 sequences, about 6.2% seen once. Here the sequenced sample was PBMCs, taken 5 days after the yellow fever booster vaccination. These receptors all come from a man aged 30 to 45 who received the YFV17D yellow fever vaccine.

This clonotype has only a few counts. The V gene is TRBV5-1, the J gene TRBJ1-6, with 10 bases identical to TRBD1. The CDR3 covers 14 residues. Germline lookup yields CDR1 SGHRS and CDR2 YFSETQ. V lost 6 bases to trimming and J lost 10 bases; unmatched junction nucleotides: 7. This CDR3 reads CASKQTGGESPLHF. CDR3 nucleotide sequence: TGCGCCAGCAAGCAGACAGGGGGCGAATCACCCCTCCACTTT.

This chain links TRBV29-1 with TRBJ2-7; TRBD1 is a possible D gene (6 bases). V was trimmed by 2 bases and J by 0 bases, leaving 8 bases between them. CDR3 size: 13 residues. Germline CDR1 and CDR2: SQVTM and ANQGSEA. The CDR3 sequence: CSVERTDSYEQYF. CDR3 DNA: TGCAGCGTTGAAAGGACAGACTCCTACGAGCAGTACTTC.

Only a few counts were recorded for this clonotype. The V gene is TRBV25-1, the J gene TRBJ1-5; a weak D match, TRBD1 (6 bases). The CDR3 contains 16 residues. V was pared by 1 base and J by 1 base, with 11 bases between. Germline-derived CDR1 and CDR2 are MGHDK and SYGVNS. CDR3 amino acids: CASSESDSPSNQPQHF. The CDR3 nucleotides are TGTGCCAGCAGTGAATCGGACAGTCCGAGCAATCAGCCCCAGCATTTT.